This T cell receptor (beta chain) was identified during a study of T-cell memory formation after mild COVID-19. As for the study in general: Most TCR clusters belonged to a single donor. Study-wide findings and caveats: Researchers report contracting CD4+ clones mostly in CM and EM, with CD8+ clones in EMRA. Clones shrinking from day 15 to 85 showed even CD4/CD8 mixes; later expanders tilted CD4+. Second-wave clones with a day 37 peak had unconfirmed SARS-CoV-2 specificity.

Germline CDR1 is DFQATT and CDR2 is SNEGSKA (reference sequence). This CDR3 is 13 amino acids long. Trimming cost V 1 base and J 8 bases, with 12 bases left between them. From the 5' RACE reads, TCRdb called clonotypes with MiXCR, one entry per CDR3 protein. Found here are 580,000 or so distinct CDR3 sequences, approximately 15% of them singletons; the top ten hold about 7.4%. This clonotype was seen at least ten times. The antigen is not known. The sequencing sample was made of PBMCs or a T cell subset sorted from them (not recorded which). The chain has TRBV20-1 and TRBJ2-4; a possible D gene is TRBD2 (5 bases). This TCR derives from an adult woman who had mild COVID-19 (a few samples of this study predate the infection). Cell type and time point are not known. The chain's CDR3 is CSARASDYYIQYF. The CDR3 DNA reads TGCAGTGCTAGAGCCAGTGACTATTACATTCAGTACTTC.